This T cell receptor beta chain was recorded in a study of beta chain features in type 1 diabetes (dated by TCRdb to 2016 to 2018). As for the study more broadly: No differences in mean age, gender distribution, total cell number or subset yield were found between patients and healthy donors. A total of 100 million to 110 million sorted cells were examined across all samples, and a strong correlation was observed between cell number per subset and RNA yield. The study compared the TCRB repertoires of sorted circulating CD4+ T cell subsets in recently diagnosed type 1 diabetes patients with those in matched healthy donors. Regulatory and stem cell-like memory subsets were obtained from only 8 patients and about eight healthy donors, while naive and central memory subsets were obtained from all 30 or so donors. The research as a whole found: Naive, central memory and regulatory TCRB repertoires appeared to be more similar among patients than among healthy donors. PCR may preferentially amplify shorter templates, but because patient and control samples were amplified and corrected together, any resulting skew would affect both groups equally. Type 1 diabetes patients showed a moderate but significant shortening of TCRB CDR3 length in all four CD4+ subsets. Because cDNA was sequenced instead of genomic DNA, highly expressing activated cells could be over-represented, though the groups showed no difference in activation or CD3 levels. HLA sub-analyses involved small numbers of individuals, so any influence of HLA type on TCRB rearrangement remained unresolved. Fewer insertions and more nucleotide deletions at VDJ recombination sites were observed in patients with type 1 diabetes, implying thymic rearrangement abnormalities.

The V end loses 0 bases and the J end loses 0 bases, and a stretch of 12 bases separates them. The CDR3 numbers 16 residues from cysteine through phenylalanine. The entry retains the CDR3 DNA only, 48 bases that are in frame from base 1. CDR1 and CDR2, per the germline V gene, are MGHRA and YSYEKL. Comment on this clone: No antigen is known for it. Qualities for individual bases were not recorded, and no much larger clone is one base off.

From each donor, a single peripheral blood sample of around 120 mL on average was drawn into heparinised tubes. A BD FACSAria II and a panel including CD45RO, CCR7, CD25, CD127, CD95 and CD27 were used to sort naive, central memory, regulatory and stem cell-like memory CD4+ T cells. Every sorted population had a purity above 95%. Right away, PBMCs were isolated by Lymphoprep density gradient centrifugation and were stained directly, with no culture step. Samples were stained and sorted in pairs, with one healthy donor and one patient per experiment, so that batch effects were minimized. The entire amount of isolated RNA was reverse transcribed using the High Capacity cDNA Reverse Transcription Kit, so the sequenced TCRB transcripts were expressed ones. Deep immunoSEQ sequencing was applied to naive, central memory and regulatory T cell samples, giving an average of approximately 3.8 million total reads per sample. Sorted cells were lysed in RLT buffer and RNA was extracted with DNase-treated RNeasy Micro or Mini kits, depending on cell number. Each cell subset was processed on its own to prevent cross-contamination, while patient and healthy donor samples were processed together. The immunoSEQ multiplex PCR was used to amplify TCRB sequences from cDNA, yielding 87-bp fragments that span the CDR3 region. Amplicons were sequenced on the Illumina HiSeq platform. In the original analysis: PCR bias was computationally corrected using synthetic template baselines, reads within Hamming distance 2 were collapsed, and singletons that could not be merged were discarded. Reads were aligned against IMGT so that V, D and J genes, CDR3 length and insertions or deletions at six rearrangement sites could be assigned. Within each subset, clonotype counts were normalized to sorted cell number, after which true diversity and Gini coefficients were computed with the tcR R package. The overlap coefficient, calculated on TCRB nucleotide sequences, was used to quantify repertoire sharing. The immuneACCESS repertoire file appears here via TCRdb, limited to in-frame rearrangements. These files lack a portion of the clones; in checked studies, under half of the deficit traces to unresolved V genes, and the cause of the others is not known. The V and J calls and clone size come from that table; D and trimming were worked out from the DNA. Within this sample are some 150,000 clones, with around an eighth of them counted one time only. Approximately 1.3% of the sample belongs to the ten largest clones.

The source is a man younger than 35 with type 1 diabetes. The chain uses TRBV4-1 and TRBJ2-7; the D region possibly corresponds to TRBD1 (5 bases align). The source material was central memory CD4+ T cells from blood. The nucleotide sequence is TGCGCCAGCAGCCAAGATCGGGCAGGGAACTCCTACGAGCAGTACTTC. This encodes CASSQDRAGNSYEQYF.